One and the same sample provided the 19 T cell receptor beta chains below, sequenced in a study of blood T cell repertoires in COVID-19. TCRdb keeps only in-frame clones here, not all; method: immunoSEQ multiplex PCR. Among 400,000 or so clones listed, roughly 86% were seen once. The sequenced sample consisted of PBMCs or T cells enriched from blood (not recorded which). The origin of the receptors is a woman aged 40 to 49 with acute COVID-19.

The J gene is TRBJ2-7, the V gene TRBV20-1, with D possibly matching TRBD1 (6 bases). CDR3 length: 11 residues. Germline CDR1 and CDR2: DFQATT and SNEGSKA (reference sequence). Trimming left V 6 bases short and J 6 bases short, with 12 bases between. The CDR3 nucleotides are TGCAGTGCCCAAGCCAGGGGCGAGCAGTACTTC. Encoded protein: CSAQARGEQYF.

The rearrangement links TRBV19 to TRBJ1-1; D gene unclear. This CDR3 region has 14 residues. V was pared by 0 bases and J by 5 bases, with 10 bases between. In germline, CDR1 is LNHDA, CDR2 SQIVND (reference sequence). The CDR3 bases are TGTGCCAGTAGTATAGATCGAACGGGGACTGAAGCTTTCTTT. Translating it yields CASSIDRTGTEAFF. Full variable domain (remainder filled in from reference TRBV19 and TRBJ1-1): DGGITQSPKYLFRKEGQNVTLSCEQNLNHDAMYWYRQDPGQGLRLIYYSQIVNDFQKGDIAEGYSVSREKKESFPLTVTSAQKNPTAFYLCASSIDRTGTEAFFGQGTRLTVV.

The CDR3 sequence is CASSQKSQALETQYF. The CDR3 DNA is TGTGCCAGCAGCCAAAAGAGTCAGGCTCTTGAGACCCAGTACTTC. This chain joins TRBV3-1 (or the pseudogene TRBV3-2) and TRBJ2-5; D is uncertain. Trimming shortened V by 2 bases and J by 5 bases, and 15 bases separated the two germline ends. Germline CDR1 reads LGHDT; CDR2 reads YNNKEL (reference sequence). This CDR3 comprises 15 residues.

V is TRBV15 and J is TRBJ1-5; 9 nucleotides agree with TRBD1. V shed 3 bases and J 4 bases; nucleotides not matched to a gene: 7. Germline loops: CDR1 LNHNV, CDR2 YYDKDF (reference sequence). The CDR3 length is 16 residues. The CDR3 sequence is CATSRASGTGNQPQHF. The CDR3 bases are TGTGCCACCAGCAGGGCCTCCGGGACAGGGAATCAGCCCCAGCATTTT.

The chain joins TRBV18 to TRBJ2-3; D possibly corresponds to TRBD1 (5 bases). Per germline, CDR1 KGHSH and CDR2 LQKENI. V lost 1 base, J lost 4 bases, and 12 bases lay in between. CDR3 length: 15 amino acids. CDR3 bases: TGTGCCAGCTCACCACGCCAGGGTAATTCAGATACGCAGTATTTT. This translates into CASSPRQGNSDTQYF. Variable domain in full (rest from reference TRBV18 and TRBJ2-3): NAGVMQNPRHLVRRRGQEARLRCSPMKGHSHVYWYRQLPEEGLKFMVYLQKENIIDESGMPKERFSAEFPKEGPSILRIQQVVRGDSAAYFCASSPRQGNSDTQYFGPGTRLTVL.

The chain joins TRBV28 to TRBJ1-5; D is possibly TRBD1 (5 bases). V was trimmed by 7 bases and J by 2 bases, leaving 12 bases between them. Germline assignment: CDR1 MDHEN and CDR2 SYDVKM. This CDR3 region has 14 residues. The CDR3 DNA sequence: TGTGCCAGCACCTTACCGACAGGCAATCAGCCCCAGCATTTT. Protein sequence: CASTLPTGNQPQHF.

The rearrangement links TRBV5-8 to TRBJ1-3; TRBD1 agrees at 7 bases. CDR3 length: 15 residues. CDR1 and CDR2 from the germline V gene are SGHTS and YDEGEE. V gave up 5 bases and J gave up 5 bases; unmatched junction bases: 10. The CDR3 loop reads CASRGIGDRRNTIYF. The CDR3 DNA is TGTGCCAGCAGAGGGATCGGGGACAGACGAAACACCATATATTTT.

This sequence joins TRBV7-8 and TRBJ1-2, with D perhaps TRBD1 (6 bases). With 1 base removed from V and 4 bases from J, the gap between germline ends came to 16 bases. CDR1 SGHVS and CDR2 FQNEAQ come from the germline V gene. The CDR3 extends over 16 amino acids. CDR3 bases: TGTGCCAGCAGCTTAGATCGGGGGGCATTATTCTATGGCTACACCTTC. This translates into CASSLDRGALFYGYTF.

The rearrangement links TRBV5-5 to TRBJ2-1, with 9 bases that match TRBD2. The germline CDR1 and CDR2 sequences are SGHKS and YYEKEE (reference sequence). The CDR3 length is 15 residues. J lost 6 bases, V lost 1 base, and 5 bases had no gene match. The CDR3 spells CASSLWFSGGNEQFF. For the CDR3, the DNA is TGTGCCAGCAGCTTGTGGTTTAGCGGGGGCAATGAGCAGTTCTTC.

On this clone itself: This sample includes further DNA sequences coding for the same CDR3. The chain combines TRBV7-9 with TRBJ1-3, with D perhaps matching TRBD1 (5 bases). The CDR3 is 14 residues long. V was pared by 1 base and J by 2 bases, with 6 bases between. Germline V CDR1 and CDR2: SEHNR, FQNEAQ (reference sequence). The CDR3 here is CASSLGGAGNTIYF. In DNA, the CDR3 is TGTGCCAGCAGCTTAGGGGGCGCTGGAAACACCATATATTTT.

The chain carries TRBV27 and TRBJ2-7; D not certain. CDR1 and CDR2 from the germline V gene are MNHEY and SMNVEV (reference sequence). Trimming left V 3 bases short and J 3 bases short, with 9 bases between. The CDR3 spans 13 residues. CDR3 protein: CASSFKENYEQYF. As DNA, the CDR3 is TGTGCCAGCAGTTTTAAGGAGAACTACGAGCAGTACTTC.

Turning to this clone: Other DNA sequences within the sample encode an identical CDR3. This sequence joins TRBV2 and TRBJ1-2; D unresolved. The CDR3 has 11 residues. Germline CDR1 reads SNHLY; CDR2 reads FYNNEI. V lost 6 bases, J lost 4 bases, and 6 bases lay in between. For the CDR3, the DNA is TGTGCCAGCAGGAGCGGCTATGGCTACACCTTC. Its protein is CASRSGYGYTF.

V usage is TRBV15 and J usage is TRBJ1-4; TRBD1 might be the D (5 bases). Germline loops: CDR1 LNHNV, CDR2 YYDKDF (reference sequence). This CDR3 has 15 amino acids. V was trimmed by 7 bases and J by 2 bases, leaving 14 bases between them. The CDR3: CATNGIRGTNEKLFF. The CDR3 region has the DNA TGTGCCACCAACGGTATACGGGGGACTAATGAAAAACTGTTTTTT.

The count of this clone is one. The genes are TRBV6-2 or TRBV6-3 and TRBJ1-5, with no clear D. The CDR3 contains 15 residues. Trimming took 2 bases from V and 4 from J, leaving 12 bases between them. CDR1 and CDR2 (germline): MNHEY, SVGEGT. CDR3 sequence: CASSYTLTGNQPQHF. Written as DNA, the CDR3 is TGTGCCAGCAGTTACACCTTAACGGGAAATCAGCCCCAGCATTTT.

The J gene is TRBJ1-2, the V gene TRBV18, with a possible D match to TRBD1 (5 bases). CDR1 and CDR2 from the germline V gene are KGHSH and LQKENI. Trimming took off 2 bases at V and 5 bases at J, with 18 bases between the two ends. The CDR3 totals 16 residues. CDR3 sequence: CASSPDQGAVRYGYTF. Here the CDR3 DNA reads TGTGCCAGCTCACCAGATCAAGGGGCGGTTAGGTATGGCTACACCTTC. Variable domain in full (rest from reference TRBV18 and TRBJ1-2): NAGVMQNPRHLVRRRGQEARLRCSPMKGHSHVYWYRQLPEEGLKFMVYLQKENIIDESGMPKERFSAEFPKEGPSILRIQQVVRGDSAAYFCASSPDQGAVRYGYTFGSGTRLTVV.

The gene calls are TRBV4-1 and TRBJ1-4; TRBD1 matches 8 bases. CDR1 and CDR2 (germline): MGHRA, YSYEKL. V dropped 1 base and J dropped 7; count of bases not matched to a gene: 5. The CDR3 consists of 15 residues. CDR3 in DNA: TGCGCCAGCAGCCAAGGGTTGACAGGGGTTGAAAAACTGTTTTTT. Its translation is CASSQGLTGVEKLFF.

The chain couples TRBV5-4 to TRBJ1-1; D possibly corresponds to TRBD1 (6 bases). Trimming left V 1 base short and J 0 bases short, with 7 bases between. Per germline, CDR1 SGHNT and CDR2 YYREEE (reference sequence). This CDR3 comprises 14 residues. Here the CDR3 reads CASSLTGMNTEAFF. In DNA, the CDR3 is TGTGCCAGCAGCTTGACAGGGATGAACACTGAAGCTTTCTTT.

This chain links TRBV3-1 (or the pseudogene TRBV3-2) with TRBJ2-4, with D tentatively TRBD2 (6 bases). CDR1 is LGHDT, CDR2 YNNKEL, per germline (reference sequence). Deletions cut 1 base from V and 7 bases from J, with 17 bases between. The CDR3 loop spans 16 amino acids. CDR3: CASSQVFKEGENIQYF. The CDR3 nucleotides read TGTGCCAGCAGCCAAGTTTTTAAGGAGGGTGAGAACATTCAGTACTTC.

The chain is built from TRBV28 and TRBJ2-4, with 8 bases that match TRBD1. The CDR3 has 18 residues. From germline, CDR1 is MDHEN and CDR2 SYDVKM. V was clipped by 5 bases and J by 0 bases; unmatched bases: 12. CDR3 sequence: CASSRPRTGMTAKNIQYF. For the CDR3, the DNA is TGTGCCAGCAGTCGACCCCGGACAGGGATGACAGCCAAAAACATTCAGTACTTC.